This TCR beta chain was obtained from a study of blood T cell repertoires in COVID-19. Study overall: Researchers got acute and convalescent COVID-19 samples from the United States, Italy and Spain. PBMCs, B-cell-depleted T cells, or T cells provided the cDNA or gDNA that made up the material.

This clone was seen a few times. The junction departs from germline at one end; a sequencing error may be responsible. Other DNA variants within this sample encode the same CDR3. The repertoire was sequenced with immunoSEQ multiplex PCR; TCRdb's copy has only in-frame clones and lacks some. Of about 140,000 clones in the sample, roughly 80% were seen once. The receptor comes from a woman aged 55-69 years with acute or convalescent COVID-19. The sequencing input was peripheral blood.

The CDR3 nucleotides are TGTGCCAGCAGCCGGGACTCCCACAATGAGCAGTTCTTC. Its translation: CASSRDSHNEQFF. This chain uses TRBV3-1 (or the pseudogene TRBV3-2) with TRBJ2-1; weak D call: TRBD2 (6 bases). CDR1 LGHDT and CDR2 YNNKEL come from the germline V gene (reference sequence). The CDR3 extends over 13 amino acids.